The 12 T cell receptor beta chains below come from one sample, sequenced in a study of tumor T cells in aggressive B-cell lymphoma. Here immunoSEQ multiplex PCR was the method, and the copy in TCRdb shows in-frame clones only, minus some. The sample lists approximately 5,600 clones; 85% to 95% were seen once. The material sequenced was tumor tissue. These receptors were taken from an adult with diffuse large B cell lymphoma.

The chain recombines TRBV7-9 with TRBJ1-2, with D uncertain. The CDR3 is 15 amino acids. The germline CDR1 and CDR2 sequences are SEHNR and FQNEAQ (reference sequence). Trimming took off 5 bases at V and 0 bases at J, with 13 bases between the two ends. The CDR3 coding sequence is TGTGCCAGCAGCCCCGCCCGCGGTTCTAACTATGGCTACACCTTC. Translation gives CASSPARGSNYGYTF.

Only one count was recorded for this clone. V is TRBV29-1 and J is TRBJ2-1; D is perhaps TRBD1 (5 bases). Between the trimmed V and J ends, which lost 4 bases and 12 bases, there was a span of 22 bases. In germline, CDR1 is SQVTM, CDR2 ANQGSEA. The CDR3 totals 14 residues. CDR3 DNA sequence: TGCAGCGTTGGTAGGGCAGGGCAATCGGACGGGCAGTTCTTC. It is translated as CSVGRAGQSDGQFF.

The genes are TRBV19 and TRBJ1-2; TRBD1 might be the D (5 bases). Per the germline V gene, CDR1 is LNHDA and CDR2 is SQIVND (reference sequence). Trimming cost V 1 base and J 4 bases, with 13 bases left between them. This CDR3 region has 15 residues. This chain's CDR3 is CASSIVTGYLYGYTF. CDR3 nucleotide sequence: TGTGCCAGTAGTATAGTCACAGGATACCTCTATGGCTACACCTTC. Full variable domain (outside the CDR3, taken from reference TRBV19 and TRBJ1-2): DGGITQSPKYLFRKEGQNVTLSCEQNLNHDAMYWYRQDPGQGLRLIYYSQIVNDFQKGDIAEGYSVSREKKESFPLTVTSAQKNPTAFYLCASSIVTGYLYGYTFGSGTRLTVV.

The chain has TRBV9 and TRBJ1-4; D is possibly TRBD1 (6 bases). Between the trimmed V and J ends, which lost 0 bases and 4 bases, there was a span of 13 bases. This CDR3 has 16 amino acids. CDR1 SGDLS and CDR2 YYNGEE come from the germline V gene. The CDR3 region is CASSVGKQGRNEKLFF. The CDR3 coding sequence is TGTGCCAGCAGCGTAGGTAAACAGGGCCGTAATGAAAAACTGTTTTTT.

The J gene is TRBJ2-2, the V gene TRBV9; 11 bases line up with TRBD1. Germline CDR1 reads SGDLS; CDR2 reads YYNGEE. This CDR3 is 15 amino acids long. Unmatched junction bases numbered 5, after V lost 4 bases and J lost 6 bases. CDR3 nucleotide sequence: TGTGCCAGCAGCCCCGGGACAGGGGGGGCCGGGGAGCTGTTTTTT. Protein product: CASSPGTGGAGELFF.

The V and J genes are TRBV7-2 and TRBJ2-7; TRBD2 matches 11 bases. Germline loops: CDR1 SGHTA, CDR2 FQGNSA. The V gene end was trimmed by 5 bases and the J gene end by 2 bases; junction bases not matched to a gene: 2. The CDR3 is 14 amino acids. The CDR3 DNA sequence: TGTGCCAGCAGCGTTAGCGGGGGGGCCTACGAGCAGTACTTC. It encodes CASSVSGGAYEQYF.

J is TRBJ2-4 and V is TRBV7-2; TRBD1 agrees at 7 bases. Germline V gene lookup returns CDR1 SGHTA and CDR2 FQGNSA. The CDR3 is made up of 17 amino acids. J was trimmed by 1 base and V by 5 bases; bases with no gene match: 11. CDR3: CASSPRTGKRAKNIQYF. CDR3 in DNA: TGTGCCAGCAGCCCCAGGACAGGAAAGAGGGCCAAAAACATTCAGTACTTC.

The V and J genes are TRBV6-6 and TRBJ2-2; 7 nucleotides agree with TRBD1. The germline CDR1 and CDR2 sequences are MNHNY and SVGAGI (reference sequence). V was pared by 7 bases and J by 7 bases, with 6 bases of the junction left unmatched. This CDR3 has 13 residues. The chain's CDR3 is CASKTGAGGELFF. The CDR3 DNA follows: TGTGCCAGCAAAACAGGGGCCGGCGGGGAGCTGTTTTTT.

The chain links TRBV6-5 to TRBJ2-5; D might be TRBD1 (6 bases). The CDR3 has 14 residues. CDR1 MNHEY and CDR2 SVGAGI come from the germline V gene. Trimming removed 5 bases from V and 4 bases from J, with 14 bases in between. CDR3 sequence: CASSNRARGETQYF. The CDR3 DNA reads as TGTGCCAGCAGTAACAGGGCCCGGGGAGAGACCCAGTACTTC.

The rearrangement uses TRBV14 and TRBJ2-7, with 9 positions matching TRBD1. The CDR3 is made up of 14 amino acids. CDR1 SGHDN and CDR2 FVKESK come from the germline V gene. The junction had 3 bases not matched to a gene; V was cut back by 3 bases and J by 3 bases. The DNA of the CDR3 is TGTGCCAGCAGCCAGGGACAGGGAAGCTACGAGCAGTACTTC. It yields the protein CASSQGQGSYEQYF.

CDR3 amino acids: CASSIDLYTEAFF. The CDR3 nucleotides are TGTGCCAGTAGTATAGACTTGTACACTGAAGCTTTCTTT. V gene TRBV19 combines with J gene TRBJ1-1; unclear D gene. The CDR3 covers 13 residues. Looked up from germline, CDR1 is LNHDA and CDR2 is SQIVND (reference sequence). The V and J ends lost 0 bases and 3 bases respectively, with 5 bases between them.

Of note for this clone: The sample holds other DNA sequences that translate to the same CDR3. V is TRBV18 and J is TRBJ2-3; D unresolved. Germline values: CDR1 KGHSH, CDR2 LQKENI. This CDR3 spans 13 amino acids. The V end was cut by 3 bases, the J end by 2 bases, with 6 bases between. CDR3: CASSPIVTDTQYF. DNA of the CDR3: TGTGCCAGCTCACCGATAGTCACAGATACGCAGTATTTT.